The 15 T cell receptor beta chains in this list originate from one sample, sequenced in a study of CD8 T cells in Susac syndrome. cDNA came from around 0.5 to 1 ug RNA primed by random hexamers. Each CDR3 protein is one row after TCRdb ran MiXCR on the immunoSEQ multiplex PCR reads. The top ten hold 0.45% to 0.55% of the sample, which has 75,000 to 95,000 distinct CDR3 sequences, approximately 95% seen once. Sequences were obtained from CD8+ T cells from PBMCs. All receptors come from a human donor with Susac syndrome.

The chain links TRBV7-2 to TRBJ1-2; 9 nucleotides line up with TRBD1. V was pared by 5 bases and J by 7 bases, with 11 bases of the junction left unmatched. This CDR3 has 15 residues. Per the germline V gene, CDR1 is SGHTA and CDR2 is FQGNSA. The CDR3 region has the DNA TGTGCCAGCAGCCCTCCGGGACAGGGTTGGGGTGGCTACACCTTC. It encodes CASSPPGQGWGGYTF. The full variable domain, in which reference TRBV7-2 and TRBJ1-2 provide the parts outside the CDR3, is GAGVSQSPSNKVTEKGKDVELRCDPISGHTALYWYRQSLGQGLEFLIYFQGNSAPDKSGLPSDRFSAERTGGSVSTLTIQRTQQEDSAVYLCASSPPGQGWGGYTFGSGTRLTVV.

CDR3 in amino acids: CATSGPGRGTGITDTQYF. CDR3 coding DNA: TGTGCCACCAGTGGTCCGGGTCGGGGGACTGGGATCACAGATACGCAGTATTTT. This rearrangement joins TRBV24-1 to TRBJ2-3; maybe TRBD2 (6 bases). Trimming took 5 bases from V and 2 from J, leaving 22 bases between them. The CDR3 runs 18 residues. CDR1 is KGHDR, CDR2 SFDVKD, per germline.

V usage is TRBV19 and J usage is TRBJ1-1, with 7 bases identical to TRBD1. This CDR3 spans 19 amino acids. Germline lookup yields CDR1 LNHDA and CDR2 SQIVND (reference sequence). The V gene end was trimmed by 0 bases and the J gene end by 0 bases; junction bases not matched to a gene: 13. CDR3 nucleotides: TGTGCCAGTAGTATAGATCCTCACCGGGACAGTTCAATGAACACTGAAGCTTTCTTT. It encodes CASSIDPHRDSSMNTEAFF.

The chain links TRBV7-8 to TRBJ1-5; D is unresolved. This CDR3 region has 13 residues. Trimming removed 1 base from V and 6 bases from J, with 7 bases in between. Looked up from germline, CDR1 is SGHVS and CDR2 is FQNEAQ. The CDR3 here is CASSLGVFQPQHF. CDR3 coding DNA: TGTGCCAGCAGCTTAGGGGTTTTTCAGCCCCAGCATTTT.

The DNA for the CDR3 is TGTGCCAGCAGTTTGCGGAGGGACTCTGGAAACACCATATATTTT. This gives the protein CASSLRRDSGNTIYF. The gene calls are TRBV27 and TRBJ1-3; D ambiguous. With 3 bases removed from V and 0 bases from J, the gap between germline ends came to 9 bases. The V gene's germline CDR1 is MNHEY and CDR2 SMNVEV (reference sequence). This CDR3 is 15 amino acids long.

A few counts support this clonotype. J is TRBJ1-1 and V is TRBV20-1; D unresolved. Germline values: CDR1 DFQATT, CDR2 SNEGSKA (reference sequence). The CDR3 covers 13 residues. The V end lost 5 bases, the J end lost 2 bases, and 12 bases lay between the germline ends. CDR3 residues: CSALTWGNTEAFF. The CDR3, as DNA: TGCAGTGCTTTGACTTGGGGAAACACTGAAGCTTTCTTT.

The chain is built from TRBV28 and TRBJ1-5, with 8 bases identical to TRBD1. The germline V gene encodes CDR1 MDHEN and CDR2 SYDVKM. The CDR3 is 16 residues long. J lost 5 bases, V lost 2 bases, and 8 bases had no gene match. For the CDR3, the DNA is TGTGCCAGCAGTTTAGAACAGGGGGTTGGAGATCAGCCCCAGCATTTT. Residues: CASSLEQGVGDQPQHF.

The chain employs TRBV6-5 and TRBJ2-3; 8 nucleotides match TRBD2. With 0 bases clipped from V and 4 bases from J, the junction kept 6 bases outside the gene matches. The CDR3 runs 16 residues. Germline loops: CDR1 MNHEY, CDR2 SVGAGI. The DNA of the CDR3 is TGTGCCAGCAGTTACTCGATAGCGGGAATCGCAGATACGCAGTATTTT. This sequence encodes CASSYSIAGIADTQYF.

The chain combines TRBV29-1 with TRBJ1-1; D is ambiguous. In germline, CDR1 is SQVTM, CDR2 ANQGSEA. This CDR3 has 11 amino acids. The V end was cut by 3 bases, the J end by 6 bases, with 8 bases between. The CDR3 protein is CSVDRTPEAFF. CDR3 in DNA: TGCAGCGTTGACAGGACCCCTGAAGCTTTCTTT.

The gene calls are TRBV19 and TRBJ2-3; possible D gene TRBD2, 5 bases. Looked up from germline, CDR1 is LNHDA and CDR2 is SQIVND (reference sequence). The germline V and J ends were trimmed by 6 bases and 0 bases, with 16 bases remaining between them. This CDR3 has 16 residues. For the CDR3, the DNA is TGTGCCAGTAGGAGTAGTGGCGGGTCTAGCACAGATACGCAGTATTTT. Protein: CASRSSGGSSTDTQYF.

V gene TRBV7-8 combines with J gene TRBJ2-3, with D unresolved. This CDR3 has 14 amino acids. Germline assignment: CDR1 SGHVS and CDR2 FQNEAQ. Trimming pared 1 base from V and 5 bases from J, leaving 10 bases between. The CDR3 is CASSLGPTRDTQYF. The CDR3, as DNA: TGTGCCAGCAGCTTAGGGCCGACGAGAGATACGCAGTATTTT.

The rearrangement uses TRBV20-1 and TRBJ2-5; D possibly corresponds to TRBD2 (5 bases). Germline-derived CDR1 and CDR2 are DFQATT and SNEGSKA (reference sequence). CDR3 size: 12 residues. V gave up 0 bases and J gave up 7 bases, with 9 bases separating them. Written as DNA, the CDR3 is TGCAGTGCTAGAGAAGGTGGAGGGACCCAGTACTTC. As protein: CSAREGGGTQYF.

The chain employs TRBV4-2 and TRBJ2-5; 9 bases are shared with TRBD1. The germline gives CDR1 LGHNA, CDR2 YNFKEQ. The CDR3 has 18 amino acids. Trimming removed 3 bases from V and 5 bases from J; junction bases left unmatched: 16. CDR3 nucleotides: TGTGCCAGCAGCCAGGCACGATTCCGGGACAGGGCCGGCGAGACCCAGTACTTC. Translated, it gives CASSQARFRDRAGETQYF.

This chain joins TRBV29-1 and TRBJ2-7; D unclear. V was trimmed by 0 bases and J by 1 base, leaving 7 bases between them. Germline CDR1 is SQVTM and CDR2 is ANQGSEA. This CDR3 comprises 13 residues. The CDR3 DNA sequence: TGCAGCGTTGAAGATGGGTGGTCCTACGAGCAGTACTTC. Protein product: CSVEDGWSYEQYF.

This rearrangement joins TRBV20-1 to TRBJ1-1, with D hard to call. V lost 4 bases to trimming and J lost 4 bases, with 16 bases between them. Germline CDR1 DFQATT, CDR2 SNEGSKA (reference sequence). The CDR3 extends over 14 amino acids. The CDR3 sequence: CSATEGRLRTEAFF. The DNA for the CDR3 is TGCAGTGCTACGGAAGGGAGGTTGCGCACTGAAGCTTTCTTT.